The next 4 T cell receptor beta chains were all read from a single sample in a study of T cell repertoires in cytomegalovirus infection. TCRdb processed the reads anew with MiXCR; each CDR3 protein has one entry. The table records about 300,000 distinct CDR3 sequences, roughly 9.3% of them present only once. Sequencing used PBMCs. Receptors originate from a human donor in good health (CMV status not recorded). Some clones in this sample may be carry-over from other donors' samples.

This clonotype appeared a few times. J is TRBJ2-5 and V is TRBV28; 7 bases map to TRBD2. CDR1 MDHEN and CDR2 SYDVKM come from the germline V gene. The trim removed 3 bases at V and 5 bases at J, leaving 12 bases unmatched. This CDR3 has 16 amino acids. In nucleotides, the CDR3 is TGTGCCAGCAGTTTCGGATCAGCGGGGCTCGAGGAGACCCAGTACTTC. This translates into CASSFGSAGLEETQYF.

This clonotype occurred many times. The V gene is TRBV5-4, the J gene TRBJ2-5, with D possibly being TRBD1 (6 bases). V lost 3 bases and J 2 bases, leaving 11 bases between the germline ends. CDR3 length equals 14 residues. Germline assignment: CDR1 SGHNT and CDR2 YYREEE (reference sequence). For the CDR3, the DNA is TGTGCCAGCAGCTACAGGGACGGACAAGAGACCCAGTACTTC. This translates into CASSYRDGQETQYF. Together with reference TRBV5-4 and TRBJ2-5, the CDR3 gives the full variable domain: ETGVTQSPTHLIKTRGQQVTLRCSSQSGHNTVSWYQQALGQGPQFIFQYYREEENGRGNFPPRFSGLQFPNYSSELNVNALELDDSALYLCASSYRDGQETQYFGPGTRLLVL.

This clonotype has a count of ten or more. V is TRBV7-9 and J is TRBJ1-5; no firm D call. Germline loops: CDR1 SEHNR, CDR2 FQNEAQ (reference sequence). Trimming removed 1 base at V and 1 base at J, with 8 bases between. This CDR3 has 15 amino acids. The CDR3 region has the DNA TGTGCCAGCAGCTTAGAACCGGGAAGCAATCAGCCCCAGCATTTT. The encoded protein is CASSLEPGSNQPQHF.

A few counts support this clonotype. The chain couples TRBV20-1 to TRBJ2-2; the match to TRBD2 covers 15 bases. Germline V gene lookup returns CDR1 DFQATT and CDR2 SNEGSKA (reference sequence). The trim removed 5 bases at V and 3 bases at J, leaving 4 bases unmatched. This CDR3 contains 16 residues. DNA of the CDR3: TGCAGTGCTCCCCGGACTAGCGGGGGGGACACCGGGGAGCTGTTTTTT. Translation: CSAPRTSGGDTGELFF.